This TCR beta chain originates from a study of STAT5B mutations in CD4+ large granular lymphocyte leukemia. This CDR3 is built from 12 residues. V lost 3 bases, J lost 2 bases, and 4 bases lay in between. The germline V gene has CDR1 SGHRS and CDR2 YFSETQ. TCRdb keeps only in-frame clones here, not all; method: immunoSEQ multiplex PCR. The profile shows roughly 46,000 clones, about 80% of them singletons. The source is a human donor in good health. The V gene is TRBV5-1, the J gene TRBJ2-3; D remains unclear. The specimen was CD4+ T cells from blood buffy coats. CDR3 sequence (DNA): TGCGCCAGCAGCTCCTACACAGATACGCAGTATTTT. Encoded protein: CASSSYTDTQYF.